The 23 T cell receptor beta chains below come from one sample, sequenced in a study of shared clonotypes between healthy human individuals. Only in-frame clones appear in the TCRdb table, and some are missing; sequencing was by immunoSEQ multiplex PCR. This table has approximately 470,000 clones, roughly 80% appearing once. Sequenced sample: PBMCs. These receptors all come from a woman aged 35 to 49 in good health. Some clones in this sample may be carry-over from other donors' samples.

The J gene is TRBJ1-4, the V gene TRBV19; TRBD1 aligns across 11 bases. Germline V gene lookup returns CDR1 LNHDA and CDR2 SQIVND (reference sequence). CDR3 length: 15 residues. V dropped 11 bases and J dropped 3; count of bases not matched to a gene: 8. The CDR3 DNA reads as TGTGCCTCAGGGGACAGGGGGACAGCTAATGAAAAACTGTTTTTT. This encodes CASGDRGTANEKLFF.

The chain joins TRBV9 to TRBJ2-3; no clear D. V gave up 1 base and J gave up 6 bases, with 12 bases separating them. This CDR3 is 14 amino acids long. The germline V gene encodes CDR1 SGDLS and CDR2 YYNGEE. The CDR3: CASSVSLAGDTQYF. CDR3 sequence (DNA): TGTGCCAGCAGCGTATCGTTGGCCGGGGATACGCAGTATTTT.

The rearrangement joins TRBV14 to TRBJ2-5; D not certain. CDR3 size: 18 residues. In germline, CDR1 is SGHDN, CDR2 FVKESK. V lost 4 bases to trimming and J lost 5 bases, with 26 bases between them. As DNA, the CDR3 is TGTGCCAGCAGCCCTCGGGCGCAGTCCCTGGGGTTGGGCGAGACCCAGTACTTC. Its translation: CASSPRAQSLGLGETQYF.

The chain links TRBV19 to TRBJ1-5, with a possible D match to TRBD1 (5 bases). This CDR3 has 16 residues. With 3 bases removed from V and 2 bases from J, the gap between germline ends came to 14 bases. CDR1 LNHDA and CDR2 SQIVND come from the germline V gene (reference sequence). The CDR3 nucleotides are TGTGCCAGTAGTATCATTGTCCAGGGCGGCAATCAGCCCCAGCATTTT. Translated: CASSIIVQGGNQPQHF.

This chain uses TRBV7-2 with TRBJ2-2, with D possibly TRBD2 on 6 matching bases. The CDR3 spans 16 residues. Germline values: CDR1 SGHTA, CDR2 FQGNSA. Trimming stripped 1 base from V and 4 bases from J, with 13 bases between. CDR3 DNA sequence: TGTGCCAGCAGCTTAGTGGGGGGAACACTCACCGGGGAGCTGTTTTTT. Amino acids: CASSLVGGTLTGELFF.

J is TRBJ2-5 and V is TRBV5-1; 12 positions agree with TRBD2. Germline assignment: CDR1 SGHRS and CDR2 YFSETQ. The CDR3 is 15 residues long. With V trimmed by 4 bases and J by 5 bases, 6 bases remained unmatched. CDR3 nucleotides: TGCGCCAGCAGCCCCACTAGCGGGAGGTTGGAGACCCAGTACTTC. Translated: CASSPTSGRLETQYF.

The chain couples TRBV5-6 to TRBJ2-7; 9 bases fit TRBD1. Trimming removed 4 bases from V and 3 bases from J; junction bases left unmatched: 5. This CDR3 has 14 amino acids. Germline V gene lookup returns CDR1 SGHDT and CDR2 YYEEEE. The CDR3 protein is CASSAGTGIYEQYF. The CDR3 DNA follows: TGTGCCAGCAGCGCCGGGACAGGGATCTACGAGCAGTACTTC.

About this clone: One base away lies a much larger clone, so this may be a sequencing read error. V and J are TRBV28 and TRBJ1-5; D might be TRBD1 (5 bases). CDR1 and CDR2 (germline): MDHEN, SYDVKM. V lost 4 bases and J 0 bases, leaving 13 bases between the germline ends. CDR3 size: 16 residues. CDR3 sequence: CASSSQASYSNQPQHF. The DNA for the CDR3 is TGTGCCAGCAGTTCACAGGCCAGTTATAGCAATCAGCCCCAGCATTTT.

The genes are TRBV5-6 and TRBJ2-1; D might be TRBD2 (6 bases). CDR3 length equals 15 residues. V was shortened by 0 bases and J by 6 bases, with 13 bases between the two germline ends. The V gene's germline CDR1 is SGHDT and CDR2 YYEEEE. The CDR3 DNA sequence: TGTGCCAGCAGCTTGGGACTAGTTCAGGGCAATGAGCAGTTCTTC. It specifies CASSLGLVQGNEQFF.

The chain has TRBV15 and TRBJ1-5; tentative D call: TRBD1 (6 bases). The V gene lost 3 bases and the J gene lost 2 bases, with 14 bases spanning the gap. CDR1 is LNHNV, CDR2 YYDKDF, per germline (reference sequence). CDR3 length: 16 amino acids. CDR3 DNA sequence: TGTGCCACCAGCAGGGGTAGGGGGGAGGGCAATCAGCCCCAGCATTTT. It translates to CATSRGRGEGNQPQHF.

This sequence joins TRBV11-2 and TRBJ2-4; no clear D. The CDR3 runs 12 residues. From germline, CDR1 is SGHAT and CDR2 FQNNGV. V was shortened by 5 bases and J by 6 bases, with 8 bases between the two germline ends. CDR3 sequence (DNA): TGTGCCAGCAGCGGCGGCGCAAACATTCAGTACTTC. Residues: CASSGGANIQYF.

The CDR3 coding sequence is TGTGCCAGCAGTTCAACCGGGACAGGAATCTACGAGCAGTACTTC. Its protein product is CASSSTGTGIYEQYF. The gene calls are TRBV6-4 and TRBJ2-7; 8 bases are shared with TRBD1. The CDR3 totals 15 residues. With V trimmed by 5 bases and J by 3 bases, 9 bases remained unmatched. Germline CDR1 and CDR2: MRHNA and SNTAGT.

Regarding this clone: Other DNA sequences of this sample code for an identical CDR3. The V gene is TRBV5-1, the J gene TRBJ2-5; tentative D call: TRBD1 (6 bases). CDR1 SGHRS and CDR2 YFSETQ come from the germline V gene. The germline V and J ends were trimmed by 0 bases and 5 bases, with 14 bases remaining between them. This CDR3 is built from 15 residues. The DNA for the CDR3 is TGCGCCAGCAGCTTGGACGGGACATCGGGCGAGACCCAGTACTTC. It is translated as CASSLDGTSGETQYF.

This chain joins TRBV5-4 and TRBJ1-2; 9 positions agree with TRBD1. Germline V gene data show CDR1 as SGHNT and CDR2 as YYREEE (reference sequence). CDR3 length: 15 amino acids. V shed 3 bases, J shed 8 bases, and the junction held 11 bases outside the gene matches. The DNA for the CDR3 is TGTGCCAGCAGCTCCCGGGAGACAGGGGGTTACGGCTACACCTTC. This sequence encodes CASSSRETGGYGYTF.

The chain couples TRBV19 to TRBJ1-1; TRBD1 matches 8 bases. J was trimmed by 4 bases and V by 7 bases; bases with no gene match: 11. CDR3 size: 15 residues. The germline CDR1 and CDR2 sequences are LNHDA and SQIVND (reference sequence). CDR3 bases: TGTGCCAGTACCTCCGGATGGACAGGGCCCACTGAAGCTTTCTTT. Translated: CASTSGWTGPTEAFF.

This chain uses TRBV5-4 with TRBJ2-7; 10 bases align to TRBD2. V shed 4 bases and J 2 bases; nucleotides not matched to a gene: 12. Germline V gene lookup returns CDR1 SGHNT and CDR2 YYREEE (reference sequence). The CDR3 has 17 residues. Here the CDR3 reads CASSQESPAGGPYEQYF. In DNA form, the CDR3 reads TGTGCCAGCAGCCAAGAAAGCCCAGCGGGAGGGCCCTACGAGCAGTACTTC.

V gene TRBV14 combines with J gene TRBJ2-4, with TRBD2 as a possible D gene (6 bases). The CDR3 runs to 18 residues. Germline V lookup: CDR1 SGHDN, CDR2 FVKESK. V lost 1 base and J lost 0, with 16 bases in between. The CDR3 here is CASSQGWAWGGAKNIQYF. CDR3 nucleotide sequence: TGTGCCAGCAGCCAAGGCTGGGCGTGGGGAGGAGCCAAAAACATTCAGTACTTC.

In the case of this clone: Being one base from a much bigger clone, this may be a read error. This sample includes further DNA sequences coding for the same CDR3. The V call is TRBV4-1, the J call TRBJ2-7, with 10 bases aligning to TRBD1. The germline V gene encodes CDR1 MGHRA and CDR2 YSYEKL. J gave up 3 bases and V 8 bases, and 4 bases lay outside the gene matches. This CDR3 contains 13 residues. The CDR3, as DNA: TGCGCCAGCGGAGGGGACAGGGGCTACGAGCAGTACTTC. Translation: CASGGDRGYEQYF.

The sample holds a few counts of this clone. The chain links TRBV19 to TRBJ2-7; 7 bases fit TRBD2. Germline V lookup: CDR1 LNHDA, CDR2 SQIVND (reference sequence). The V and J ends lost 3 bases and 2 bases, in that order; junction bases with no gene match: 4. The CDR3 is 14 amino acids. The CDR3 region has the DNA TGTGCCAGTAGTATCGCGGGAGTCCCCTACGAGCAGTACTTC. Amino acids: CASSIAGVPYEQYF.

The chain links TRBV13 to TRBJ2-7; 11 positions match TRBD1. Trimming cost V 0 bases and J 2 bases; bases outside gene matches: 9. CDR1 is PRHDT and CDR2 is FYEKMQ in the germline V gene (reference sequence). This CDR3 is 18 amino acids long. The CDR3 coding sequence is TGTGCCAGCAGCTTAGGCGGGACAGGGGGACTAGGTACCTACGAGCAGTACTTC. Protein: CASSLGGTGGLGTYEQYF.

The chain carries TRBV5-1 and TRBJ2-3; TRBD1 might be the D (6 bases). Germline V gene data show CDR1 as SGHRS and CDR2 as YFSETQ. With 8 bases removed from V and 0 bases from J, the gap between germline ends came to 19 bases. The CDR3 spans 16 residues. The CDR3 spells CASTPGGGHSTDTQYF. Written as DNA, the CDR3 is TGCGCCAGTACCCCTGGGGGCGGGCATAGCACAGATACGCAGTATTTT.

On this clone: Within the sample, other DNA sequences also encode this same CDR3. The CDR3 DNA reads TGCGCCAGCAGTGAGAATCTTCAGGGGGGTGAGCAGTACTTC. This translates into CASSENLQGGEQYF. The V gene is TRBV10-1, the J gene TRBJ2-7; D perhaps matches TRBD1 (7 bases). V was clipped by 2 bases and J by 7 bases, with 15 bases between them. This CDR3 has 14 amino acids. CDR1 and CDR2 (germline): WNHNN, SYGVQD (reference sequence).

The chain is built from TRBV5-4 and TRBJ1-1; 11 positions match TRBD1. J was trimmed by 6 bases and V by 2 bases; bases with no gene match: 6. The germline V gene encodes CDR1 SGHNT and CDR2 YYREEE (reference sequence). CDR3 length: 15 amino acids. This CDR3 is CASSFRTGGISEAFF. DNA for the CDR3: TGTGCCAGCAGCTTTCGGACAGGGGGCATCTCTGAAGCTTTCTTT.